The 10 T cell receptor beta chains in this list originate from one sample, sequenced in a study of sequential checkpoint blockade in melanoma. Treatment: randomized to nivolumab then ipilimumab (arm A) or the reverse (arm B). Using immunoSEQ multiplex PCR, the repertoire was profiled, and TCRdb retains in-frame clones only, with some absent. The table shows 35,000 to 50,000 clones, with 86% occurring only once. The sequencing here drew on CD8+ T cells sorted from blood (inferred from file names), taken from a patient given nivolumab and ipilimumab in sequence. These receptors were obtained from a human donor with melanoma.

CDR3 region: CASTPSSGRNTGELFF. The CDR3, as DNA: TGCGCCAGCACCCCGTCTAGCGGGAGGAACACCGGGGAGCTGTTTTTT. V is TRBV5-1 and J is TRBJ2-2, with TRBD2 matching over 10 bases. This CDR3 has 16 residues. V lost 6 bases, J lost 1 base, and 6 bases stayed unmatched. Germline CDR1 and CDR2: SGHRS and YFSETQ.

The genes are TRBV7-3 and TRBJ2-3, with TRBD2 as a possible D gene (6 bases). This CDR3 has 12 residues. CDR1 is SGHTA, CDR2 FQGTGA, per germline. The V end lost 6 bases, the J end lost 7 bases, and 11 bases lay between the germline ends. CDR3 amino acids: CASSLGGNTQYF. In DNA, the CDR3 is TGTGCCAGCAGTCTCGGGGGTAATACGCAGTATTTT.

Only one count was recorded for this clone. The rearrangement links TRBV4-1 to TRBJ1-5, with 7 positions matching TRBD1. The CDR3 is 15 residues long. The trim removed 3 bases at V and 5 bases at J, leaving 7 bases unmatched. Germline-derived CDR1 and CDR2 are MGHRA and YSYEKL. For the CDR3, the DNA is TGCGCCAGCAGCCAGACAGGGATAGATGATCAGCCCCAGCATTTT. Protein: CASSQTGIDDQPQHF.

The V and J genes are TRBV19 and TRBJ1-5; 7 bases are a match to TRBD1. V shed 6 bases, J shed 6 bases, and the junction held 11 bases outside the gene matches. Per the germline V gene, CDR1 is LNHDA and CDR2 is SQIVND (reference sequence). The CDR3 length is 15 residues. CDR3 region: CASSETGLLGQPQHF. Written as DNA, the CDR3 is TGTGCCAGTAGCGAGACAGGGCTCCTGGGTCAGCCCCAGCATTTT.

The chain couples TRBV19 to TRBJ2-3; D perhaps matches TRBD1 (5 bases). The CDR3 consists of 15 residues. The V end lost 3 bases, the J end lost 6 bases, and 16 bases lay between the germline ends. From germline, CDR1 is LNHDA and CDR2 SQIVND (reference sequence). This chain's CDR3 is CASSILLGAVDTQYF. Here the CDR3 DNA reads TGTGCCAGTAGTATTCTCCTAGGGGCCGTTGATACGCAGTATTTT.

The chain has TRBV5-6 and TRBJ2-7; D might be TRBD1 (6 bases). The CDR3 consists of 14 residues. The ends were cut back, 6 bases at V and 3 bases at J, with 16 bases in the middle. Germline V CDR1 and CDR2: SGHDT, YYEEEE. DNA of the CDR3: TGTGCCAGCACCAAGACAGGTCGGCGCTACGAGCAGTACGTC. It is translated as CASTKTGRRYEQYV.

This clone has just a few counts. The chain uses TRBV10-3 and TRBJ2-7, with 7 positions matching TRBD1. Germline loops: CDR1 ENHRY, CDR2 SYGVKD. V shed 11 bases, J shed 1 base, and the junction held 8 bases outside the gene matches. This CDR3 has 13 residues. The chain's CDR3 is CAATGTESYEQYF. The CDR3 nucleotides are TGTGCCGCCACGGGGACAGAGTCCTACGAGCAGTACTTC.

The CDR3 sequence is CASSRGTSGGDTQYF. As DNA, the CDR3 is TGTGCCAGCAGCCGGGGGACTAGCGGAGGGGATACGCAGTATTTT. The chain joins TRBV5-5 to TRBJ2-3; 11 nucleotides match TRBD2. The J segment lost 6 bases and the V segment lost 4 bases, leaving 7 bases of the junction unmatched. The CDR3 length is 15 residues. Germline V gives CDR1 SGHKS, CDR2 YYEKEE (reference sequence). Full variable domain (rest looked up from reference TRBV5-5 and TRBJ2-3): DAGVTQSPTHLIKTRGQQVTLRCSPISGHKSVSWYQQVLGQGPQFIFQYYEKEERGRGNFPDRFSARQFPNYSSELNVNALLLGDSALYLCASSRGTSGGDTQYFGPGTRLTVL.

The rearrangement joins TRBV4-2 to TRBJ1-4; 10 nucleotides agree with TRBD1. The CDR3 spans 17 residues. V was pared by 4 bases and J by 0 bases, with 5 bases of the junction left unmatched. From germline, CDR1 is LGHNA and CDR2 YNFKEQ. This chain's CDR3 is CASSRGTGEATNEKLFF. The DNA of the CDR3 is TGTGCCAGCAGCCGAGGGACAGGGGAGGCAACTAATGAAAAACTGTTTTTT.

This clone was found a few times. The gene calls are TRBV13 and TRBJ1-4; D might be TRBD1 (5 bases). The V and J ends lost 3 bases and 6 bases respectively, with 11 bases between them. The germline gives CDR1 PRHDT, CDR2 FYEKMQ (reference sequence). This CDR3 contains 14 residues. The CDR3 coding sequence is TGTGCCAGCAGCTTCCGACAGCCAGATGAAAAACTGTTTTTT. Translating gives CASSFRQPDEKLFF.